The subject of this entry is one TCR beta chain. Its antigen target is currently unknown. Nothing much larger sits one base from this clone, and base qualities are not available. Each collaborating institution followed its own protocols to collect whole blood in K2EDTA tubes. For TCRbeta analysis, collaborators shipped samples as frozen whole blood, isolated PBMCs, or DNA extracted from either of those sample types. Per the germline V gene, SGHDT is the CDR1 and YYEEEE is the CDR2. The CDR3 spans 17 residues, from the cysteine through the phenylalanine. Of all the DNA, just the CDR3 is kept, 51 bases in frame from base 1. Ends trimmed: V by 3 bases, J by 0 bases; bases unmatched to a gene: 9. This specimen comes from a study of blood T cell repertoires in COVID-19 (dated by TCRdb to 2020 to 2022). Describing the broader study: The collaborator samples originated in the United States, Italy and Spain and spanned the acute and convalescent phases of COVID-19. The material from the prospective study consisted of cDNA or gDNA derived from T cells, B-cell-depleted T cells, or PBMCs. Deeply sampled blood TCRbeta repertoires from subjects exposed to, actively infected with, or recovered from COVID-19 were included in the dataset. The repertoires were released in a freely available public database meant as a resource for research on the immune response to SARS-CoV-2. Samples were obtained from the ongoing ImmuneRACE study (first 160 participants) and from over a thousand subjects provided by 6 global collaborators. Sample metadata almost always included a de-identified subject ID, COVID-19 status, age in years and sex. Where available, HLA class I and class II types were obtained from metadata supplied by the sample provider rather than from assay-based typing. Results and caveats for the whole study, not just this receptor: How much clinical and demographic metadata was included differed by source and by participant, and the metadata was provided uncurated.

The immunoSEQ Assay, a bias-controlled multiplex PCR, was used to amplify TCRbeta CDR3 regions from genomic DNA. As for how the authors treated the data: Within the assay, amplification of reference gene primers was used to estimate how many nucleated cells each sample contained. Sequence reads were collapsed and filtered to measure the absolute abundance of every unique TCRbeta CDR3 rearrangement. For each sample, productive Simpson clonality was calculated by taking the square root of Simpson's diversity index across productive rearrangements. The clones in this table, taken by TCRdb from immuneACCESS, are in-frame only. Not every clone is retained; where verified, under half of the shortfall comes from an unresolved V gene, and the cause of the rest is unknown. V, J and clone size are those of that table, while D and trimming were read from the DNA. For this sample the table gives 100,000 or so clones, of which about 89% were detected only once. About 18% of the sample goes to the ten largest clones.

The rearranged chain carries TRBV5-6 and TRBJ1-3; a stretch of 7 junction bases matches TRBD1. This clonotype was obtained from a human donor with acute or convalescent COVID-19. The donor label of this sample is uncertain. The sample taken for sequencing was peripheral blood. The encoded CDR3 is CASSSDPGQFSGNTIYF. Read as DNA, the sequence is TGTGCCAGCAGCTCAGACCCGGGACAGTTCTCTGGAAACACCATATATTTT.